This T cell receptor beta chain was observed in a study of blood T cell repertoires in COVID-19. Study in general: Italy, Spain and the United States were the sources of the convalescent and acute COVID-19 samples. T cells, B-cell-depleted T cells, or PBMCs provided the cDNA or gDNA that served as material.

In the authors' workflow: Reference gene primers were amplified, and this amplification served to estimate nucleated cell counts. TCRdb's copy holds only in-frame clones and misses some; the assay was immunoSEQ multiplex PCR. V, J and clone size derive from that table, while D and trimming were established from the DNA sequence. Of 100,000 or so clones listed, 82% are singletons. The junction had 2 bases not matched to a gene; V was cut back by 7 bases and J by 6 bases. The CDR3 has 13 residues. Germline V gene data show CDR1 as LNHDA and CDR2 as SQIVND (reference sequence). The V and J genes are TRBV19 and TRBJ1-6; 8 bases fit TRBD1. The sequence came from a man older than 75 with acute or convalescent COVID-19. The source material was peripheral blood. As DNA, the CDR3 is TGTGCCAGTAAAGGACAGGGTAATTCACCCCTCCACTTT. This translates into CASKGQGNSPLHF.